This TCR beta chain stems from a study of cytomegalovirus exposure and HLA in healthy donors. Whole-study findings and limits: When analyzed later, a missense DCLRE1C variant was found to be linked to TCR beta V- and J-gene trimming. Altogether, 170 or so TCR beta chains were recorded as cytomegalovirus-associated.

Turning to this clone: The antigen remains undetermined.

Vbeta (60) and Jbeta (13) primers were used in the PCR. Only in-frame clones appear in the TCRdb table, and some are missing; sequencing was by immunoSEQ multiplex PCR. This table holds 100,000 to 150,000 clones, approximately 79% found once. Deletions cut 7 bases from V and 9 bases from J, with 22 bases between. The CDR3 spans 15 residues. Germline V gene lookup returns CDR1 LNHDA and CDR2 SQIVND (reference sequence). This receptor was identified in a male donor in good health and CMV-seronegative. The gene calls are TRBV19 and TRBJ1-5; no reliable D call. What was sequenced was PBMCs. CDR3 loop: CASTPSGGLAGPQHF. In DNA form, the CDR3 reads TGTGCCAGTACTCCCTCGGGAGGTCTGGCGGGGCCCCAGCATTTT.